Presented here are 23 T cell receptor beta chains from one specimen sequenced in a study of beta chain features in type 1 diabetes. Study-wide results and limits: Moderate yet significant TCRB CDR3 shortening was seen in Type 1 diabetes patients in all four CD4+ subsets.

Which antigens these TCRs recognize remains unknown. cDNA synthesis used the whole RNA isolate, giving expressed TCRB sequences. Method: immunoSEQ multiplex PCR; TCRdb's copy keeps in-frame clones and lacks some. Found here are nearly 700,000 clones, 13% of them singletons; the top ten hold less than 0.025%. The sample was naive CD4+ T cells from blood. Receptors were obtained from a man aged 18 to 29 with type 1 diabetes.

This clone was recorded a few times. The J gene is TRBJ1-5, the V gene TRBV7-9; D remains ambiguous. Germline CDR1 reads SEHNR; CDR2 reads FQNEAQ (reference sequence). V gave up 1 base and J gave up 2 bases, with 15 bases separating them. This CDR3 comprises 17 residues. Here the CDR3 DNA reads TGTGCCAGCAGCTTAGTGGGCAGTTCGAGGGGCAATCAGCCCCAGCATTTT. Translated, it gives CASSLVGSSRGNQPQHF.

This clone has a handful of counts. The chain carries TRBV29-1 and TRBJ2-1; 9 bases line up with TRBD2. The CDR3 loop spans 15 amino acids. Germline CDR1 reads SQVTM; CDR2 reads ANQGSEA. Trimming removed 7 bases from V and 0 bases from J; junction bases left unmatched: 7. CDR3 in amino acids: CSGSGGPGSYNEQFF. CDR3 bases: TGCAGCGGGAGCGGGGGGCCTGGCTCCTACAATGAGCAGTTCTTC.

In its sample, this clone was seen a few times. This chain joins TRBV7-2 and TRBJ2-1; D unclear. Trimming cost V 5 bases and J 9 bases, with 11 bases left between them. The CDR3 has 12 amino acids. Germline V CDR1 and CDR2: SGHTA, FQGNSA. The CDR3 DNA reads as TGTGCCAGCAGCGTGTACTCCGGTGAGCAGTTCTTC. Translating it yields CASSVYSGEQFF.

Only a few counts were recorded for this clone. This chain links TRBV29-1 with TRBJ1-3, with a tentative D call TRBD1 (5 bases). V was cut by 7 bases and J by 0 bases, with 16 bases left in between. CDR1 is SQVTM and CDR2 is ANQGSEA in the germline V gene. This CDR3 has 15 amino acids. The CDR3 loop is CSAQSGDSSGNTIYF. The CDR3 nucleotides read TGCAGCGCACAATCCGGCGACAGCTCTGGAAACACCATATATTTT.

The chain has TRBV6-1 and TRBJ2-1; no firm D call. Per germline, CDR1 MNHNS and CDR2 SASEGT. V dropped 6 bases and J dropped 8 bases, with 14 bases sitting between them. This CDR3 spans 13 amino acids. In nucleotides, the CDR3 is TGTGCCAGCAGCCGAGCCACACCGGATGAGCAGTTCTTC. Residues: CASSRATPDEQFF.

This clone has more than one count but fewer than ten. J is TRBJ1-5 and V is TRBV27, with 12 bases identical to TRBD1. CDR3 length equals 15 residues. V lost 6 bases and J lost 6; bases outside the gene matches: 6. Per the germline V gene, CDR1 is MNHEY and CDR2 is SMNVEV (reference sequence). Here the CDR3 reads CASRPGTGGIQPQHF. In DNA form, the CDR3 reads TGTGCCAGCAGACCCGGGACAGGGGGCATTCAGCCCCAGCATTTT.

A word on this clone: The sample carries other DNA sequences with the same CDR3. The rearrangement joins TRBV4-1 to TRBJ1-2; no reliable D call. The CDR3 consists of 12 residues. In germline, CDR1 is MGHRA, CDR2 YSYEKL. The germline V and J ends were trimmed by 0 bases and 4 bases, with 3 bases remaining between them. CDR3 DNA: TGCGCCAGCAGCCAAGACCGCTATGGCTACACCTTC. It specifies CASSQDRYGYTF.

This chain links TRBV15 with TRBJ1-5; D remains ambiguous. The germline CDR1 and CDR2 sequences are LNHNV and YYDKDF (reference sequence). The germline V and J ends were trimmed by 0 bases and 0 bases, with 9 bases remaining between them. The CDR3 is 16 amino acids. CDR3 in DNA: TGTGCCACCAGCAGAGATAAGGGTTATAGCAATCAGCCCCAGCATTTT. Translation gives CATSRDKGYSNQPQHF.

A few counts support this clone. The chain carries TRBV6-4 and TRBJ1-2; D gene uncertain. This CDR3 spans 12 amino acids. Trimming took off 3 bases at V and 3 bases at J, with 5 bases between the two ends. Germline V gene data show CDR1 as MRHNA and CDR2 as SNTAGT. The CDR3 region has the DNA TGTGCCAGCAGTGATGCAGACTATGGCTACACCTTC. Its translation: CASSDADYGYTF.

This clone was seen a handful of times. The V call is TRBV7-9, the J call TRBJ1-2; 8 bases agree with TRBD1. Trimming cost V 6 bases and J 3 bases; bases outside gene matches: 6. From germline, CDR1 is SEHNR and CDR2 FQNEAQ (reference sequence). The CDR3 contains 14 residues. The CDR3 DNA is TGTGCCAGCAGGAACCGGGACAGGTACTATGGCTACACCTTC. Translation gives CASRNRDRYYGYTF.

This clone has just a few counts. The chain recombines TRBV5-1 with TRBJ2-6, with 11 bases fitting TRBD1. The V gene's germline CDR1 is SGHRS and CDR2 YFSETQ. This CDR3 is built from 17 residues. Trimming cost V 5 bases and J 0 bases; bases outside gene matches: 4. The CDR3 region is CASRTGTGGSGANVLTF. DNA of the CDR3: TGCGCCAGCAGGACCGGGACAGGGGGCTCTGGGGCCAACGTCCTGACTTTC. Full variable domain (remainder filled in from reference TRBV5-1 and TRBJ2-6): KAGVTQTPRYLIKTRGQQVTLSCSPISGHRSVSWYQQTPGQGLQFLFEYFSETQRNKGNFPGRFSGRQFSNSRSEMNVSTLELGDSALYLCASRTGTGGSGANVLTFGAGSRLTVL.

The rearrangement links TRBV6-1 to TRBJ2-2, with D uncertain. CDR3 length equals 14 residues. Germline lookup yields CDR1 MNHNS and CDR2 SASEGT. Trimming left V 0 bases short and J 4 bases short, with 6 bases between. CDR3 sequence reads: CASSEASLTGELFF. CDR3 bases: TGTGCCAGCAGTGAAGCTTCACTCACCGGGGAGCTGTTTTTT.

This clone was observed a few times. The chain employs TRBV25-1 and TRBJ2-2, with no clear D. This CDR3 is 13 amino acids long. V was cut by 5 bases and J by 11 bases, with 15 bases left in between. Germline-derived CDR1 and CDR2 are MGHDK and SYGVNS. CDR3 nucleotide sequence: TGTGCCAGCAGTACCTACCTCCGGACCGAGCTGTTTTTT. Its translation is CASSTYLRTELFF.

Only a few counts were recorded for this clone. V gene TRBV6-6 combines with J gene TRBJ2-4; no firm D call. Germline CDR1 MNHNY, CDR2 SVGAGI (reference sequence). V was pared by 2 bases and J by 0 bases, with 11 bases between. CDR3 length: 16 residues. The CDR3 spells CASSYSTELAKNIQYF. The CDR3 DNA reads TGTGCCAGCAGTTACAGCACAGAGCTAGCCAAAAACATTCAGTACTTC.

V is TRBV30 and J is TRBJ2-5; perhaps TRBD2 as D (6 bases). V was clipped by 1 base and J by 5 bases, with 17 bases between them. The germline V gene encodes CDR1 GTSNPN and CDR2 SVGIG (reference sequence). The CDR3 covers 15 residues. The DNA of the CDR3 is TGTGCCTGGAGTGGGGACTTAGGGGTCCAGGAGACCCAGTACTTC. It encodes CAWSGDLGVQETQYF.

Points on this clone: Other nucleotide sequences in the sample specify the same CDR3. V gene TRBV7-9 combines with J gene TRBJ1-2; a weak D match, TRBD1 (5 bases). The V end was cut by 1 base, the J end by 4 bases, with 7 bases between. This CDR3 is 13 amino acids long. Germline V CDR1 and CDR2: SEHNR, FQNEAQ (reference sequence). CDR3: CASSLGGVYGYTF. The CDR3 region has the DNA TGTGCCAGCAGCTTAGGGGGCGTCTATGGCTACACCTTC.

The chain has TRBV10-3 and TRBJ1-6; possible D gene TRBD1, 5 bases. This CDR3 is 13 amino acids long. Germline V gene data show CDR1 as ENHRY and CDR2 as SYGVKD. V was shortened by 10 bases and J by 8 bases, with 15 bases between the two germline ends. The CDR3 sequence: CASTEGRDSPLHF. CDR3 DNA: TGTGCCAGCACCGAGGGCAGGGATTCACCCCTCCACTTT.

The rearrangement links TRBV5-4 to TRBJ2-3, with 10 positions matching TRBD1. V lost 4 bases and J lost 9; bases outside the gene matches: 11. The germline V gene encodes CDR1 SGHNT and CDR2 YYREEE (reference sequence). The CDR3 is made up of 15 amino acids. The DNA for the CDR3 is TGTGCCAGCAGCCGGGGGTTCCGGGACAGGGGAACGCAGTATTTT. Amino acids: CASSRGFRDRGTQYF.

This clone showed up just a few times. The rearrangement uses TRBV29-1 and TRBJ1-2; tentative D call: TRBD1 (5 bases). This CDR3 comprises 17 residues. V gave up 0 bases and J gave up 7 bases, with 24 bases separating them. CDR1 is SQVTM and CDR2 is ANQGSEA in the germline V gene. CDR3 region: CSVEESRDAYEVPGYTF. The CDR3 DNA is TGCAGCGTTGAAGAGTCTCGGGACGCTTATGAGGTTCCTGGCTACACCTTC.

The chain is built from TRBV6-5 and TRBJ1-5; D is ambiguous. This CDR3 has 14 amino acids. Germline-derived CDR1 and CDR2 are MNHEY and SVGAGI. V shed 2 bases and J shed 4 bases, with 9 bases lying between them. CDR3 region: CASSYRLGNQPQHF. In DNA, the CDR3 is TGTGCCAGCAGTTACCGTCTCGGGAATCAGCCCCAGCATTTT.

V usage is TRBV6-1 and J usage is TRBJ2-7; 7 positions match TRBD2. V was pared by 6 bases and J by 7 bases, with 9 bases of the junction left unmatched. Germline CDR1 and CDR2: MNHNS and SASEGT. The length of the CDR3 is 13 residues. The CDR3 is CASRSGPGREQYF. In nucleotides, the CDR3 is TGTGCCAGCAGATCCGGACCCGGGAGGGAGCAGTACTTC.

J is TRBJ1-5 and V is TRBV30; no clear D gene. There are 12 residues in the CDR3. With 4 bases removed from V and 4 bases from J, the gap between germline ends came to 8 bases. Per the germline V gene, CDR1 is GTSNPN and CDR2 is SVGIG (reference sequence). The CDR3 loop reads CAWNLFNQPQHF. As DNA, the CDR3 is TGTGCCTGGAATCTGTTTAATCAGCCCCAGCATTTT.

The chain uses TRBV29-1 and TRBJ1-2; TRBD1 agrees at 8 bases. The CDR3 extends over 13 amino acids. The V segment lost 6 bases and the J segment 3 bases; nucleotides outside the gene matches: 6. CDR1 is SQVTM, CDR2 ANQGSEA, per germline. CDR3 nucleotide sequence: TGCAGCGTAACCGGGACAGGAGACTATGGCTACACCTTC. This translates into CSVTGTGDYGYTF.